The 4 T cell receptor beta chains below all came from one sample that was sequenced in a study of persistence of HIV-infected CD4 T cells. Antigens for these TCRs are unknown. Sequencing used immunoSEQ version 4 in survey mode. The table came from immunoSEQ multiplex PCR; TCRdb's copy has only in-frame clones and leaves some out. The repertoire holds tens of thousands of clones, with 75% to 85% as singletons. Cells were stimulated with overlapping HIV-1 Gag 15-mer peptides. Sorted nonresponding memory CD4+ T cells were CD40L-negative, CD69-negative, CD45RO-high. Sequenced material: CD4+ T cells sorted from PBMCs after 18-hour stimulation, taken from a patient who received antiretroviral therapy. The receptors derive from an adult man with HIV who was CMV-seropositive.

About this clone: The junction shows a germline mismatch at one end, possibly a read error. This chain connects TRBV18 to TRBJ1-5; tentatively, D is TRBD1 (5 bases). Germline V gene lookup returns CDR1 KGHSH and CDR2 LQKENI. The CDR3 is 14 amino acids. The CDR3 sequence is CASFRDRSAPLVYF. DNA of the CDR3: TGTGCCAGCTTCCGGGACCGAAGCGCCCCCTTGGTGTATTTT. The full variable domain, its missing parts supplied by reference TRBV18 and TRBJ1-5, is NAGVMQNPRHLVRRRGQEARLRCSPMKGHSHVYWYRQLPEEGLKFMVYLQKENIIDESGMPKERFSAEFPKEGPSILRIQQVVRGDSAAYFCASFRDRSAPLVYFGDGTRLSIL.

This rearrangement joins TRBV6-5 to TRBJ1-2; D uncertain. Germline assignment: CDR1 MNHEY and CDR2 SVGAGI. Deletions cut 3 bases from V and 7 bases from J, with 9 bases between. The CDR3 is 12 amino acids. The CDR3 region has the DNA TGTGCCAGCAGTTATTATGGTACTGGCTACACCTTC. Encoded protein: CASSYYGTGYTF.

The chain has TRBV5-1 and TRBJ2-7; weak D call: TRBD2 (5 bases). Between the trimmed V and J ends, which lost 2 bases and 10 bases, there was a span of 16 bases. Germline loops: CDR1 SGHRS, CDR2 YFSETQ. The CDR3 is made up of 13 amino acids. CDR3 sequence reads: CASSLGQERSQYF. CDR3 in DNA: TGCGCCAGCAGCTTAGGGCAGGAGCGGTCCCAGTACTTC. Supplemented by reference TRBV5-1 and TRBJ2-7, the full variable domain reads KAGVTQTPRYLIKTRGQQVTLSCSPISGHRSVSWYQQTPGQGLQFLFEYFSETQRNKGNFPGRFSGRQFSNSRSEMNVSTLELGDSALYLCASSLGQERSQYFGPGTRLTVT.

The chain couples TRBV7-2 to TRBJ1-2; possibly TRBD1 for D (5 bases). CDR3 length equals 16 residues. V was shortened by 6 bases and J by 0 bases, with 17 bases between the two germline ends. In germline, CDR1 is SGHTA, CDR2 FQGNSA. The CDR3 bases are TGTGCCAGCAGGCCCCAATGGGGCGTCGCTAACTATGGCTACACCTTC. Translation gives CASRPQWGVANYGYTF. The full variable domain, its missing parts supplied by reference TRBV7-2 and TRBJ1-2, is GAGVSQSPSNKVTEKGKDVELRCDPISGHTALYWYRQSLGQGLEFLIYFQGNSAPDKSGLPSDRFSAERTGGSVSTLTIQRTQQEDSAVYLCASRPQWGVANYGYTFGSGTRLTVV.